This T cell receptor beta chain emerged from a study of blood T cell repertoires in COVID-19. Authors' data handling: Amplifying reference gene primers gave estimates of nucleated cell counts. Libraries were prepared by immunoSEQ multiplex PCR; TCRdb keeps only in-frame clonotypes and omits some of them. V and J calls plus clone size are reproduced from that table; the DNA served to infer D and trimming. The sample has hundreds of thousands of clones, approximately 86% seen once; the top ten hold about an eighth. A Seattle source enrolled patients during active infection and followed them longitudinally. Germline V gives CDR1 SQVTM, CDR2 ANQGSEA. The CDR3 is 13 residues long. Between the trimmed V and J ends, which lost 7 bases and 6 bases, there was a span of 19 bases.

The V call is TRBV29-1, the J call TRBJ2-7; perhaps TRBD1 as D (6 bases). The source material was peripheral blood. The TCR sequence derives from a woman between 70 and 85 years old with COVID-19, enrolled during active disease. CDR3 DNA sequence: TGCAGCGCCCTCCGGGACAAATTTTCCGAGCAGTACTTC. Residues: CSALRDKFSEQYF.